This T cell receptor (beta chain) came from a study of cytomegalovirus exposure and HLA in healthy donors. Overall study results and limits: A later analysis linked a missense variant in DCLRE1C to the trimming of TCR beta V and J genes. Beyond CMV serostatus, there was no information to go on about immune exposure.

Regarding this clone: Its target is unknown.

The CDR3 is 15 amino acids. Germline lookup yields CDR1 MNHNS and CDR2 SASEGT. V was shortened by 2 bases and J by 2 bases, with 10 bases between the two germline ends. The PCR had 60 Vbeta and 13 Jbeta primers. Clones were sequenced by immunoSEQ multiplex PCR, and TCRdb holds only the in-frame ones, with some missing. This table holds under 130,000 clones, 80% found once. Each donor was healthy, and each was a bone marrow donor. The sequence derives from a man aged 30 to 39 in good health and CMV-seropositive. The V gene is TRBV6-1, the J gene TRBJ1-5; D gene unclear. The sample was PBMCs. The CDR3 nucleotides read TGTGCCAGCAGTGAATGGGCGCGGGGCAATCAGCCCCAGCATTTT. This encodes CASSEWARGNQPQHF.